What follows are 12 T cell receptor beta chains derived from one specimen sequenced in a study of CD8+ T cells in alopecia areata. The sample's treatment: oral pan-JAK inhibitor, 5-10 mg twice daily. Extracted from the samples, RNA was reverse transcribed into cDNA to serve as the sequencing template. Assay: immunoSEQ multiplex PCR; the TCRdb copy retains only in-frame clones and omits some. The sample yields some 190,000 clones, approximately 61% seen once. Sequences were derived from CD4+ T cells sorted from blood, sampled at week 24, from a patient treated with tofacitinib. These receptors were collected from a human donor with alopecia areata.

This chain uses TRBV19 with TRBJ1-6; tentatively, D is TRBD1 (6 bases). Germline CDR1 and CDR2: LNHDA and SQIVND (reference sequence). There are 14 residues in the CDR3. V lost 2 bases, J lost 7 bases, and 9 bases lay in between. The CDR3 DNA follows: TGTGCCAGTAGTATAACAGGGAAGAATTCACCCCTCCACTTT. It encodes CASSITGKNSPLHF.

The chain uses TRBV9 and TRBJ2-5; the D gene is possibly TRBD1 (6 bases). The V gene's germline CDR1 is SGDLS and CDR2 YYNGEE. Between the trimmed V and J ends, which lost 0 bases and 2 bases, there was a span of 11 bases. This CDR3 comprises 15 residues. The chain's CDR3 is CASSVDWGQQETQYF. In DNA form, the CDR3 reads TGTGCCAGCAGCGTAGATTGGGGGCAGCAAGAGACCCAGTACTTC.

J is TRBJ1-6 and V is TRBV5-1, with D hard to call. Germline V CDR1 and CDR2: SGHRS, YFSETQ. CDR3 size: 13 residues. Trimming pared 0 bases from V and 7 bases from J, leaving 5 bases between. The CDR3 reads CASSLERNSPLHF. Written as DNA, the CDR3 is TGCGCCAGCAGCTTGGAAAGGAATTCACCCCTCCACTTT.

The CDR3 loop is CASSGPGRVYGYTF. CDR3 nucleotides: TGTGCCAGCAGTGGTCCGGGACGGGTCTATGGCTACACCTTC. The J gene is TRBJ1-2, the V gene TRBV6-1, with D perhaps matching TRBD1 (5 bases). CDR1 is MNHNS and CDR2 is SASEGT in the germline V gene. This CDR3 is 14 amino acids long. The germline V and J ends were trimmed by 4 bases and 4 bases, with 13 bases remaining between them.

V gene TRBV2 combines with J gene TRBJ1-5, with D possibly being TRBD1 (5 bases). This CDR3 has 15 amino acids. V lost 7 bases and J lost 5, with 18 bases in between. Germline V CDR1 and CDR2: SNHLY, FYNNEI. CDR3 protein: CASKPSTANYQPQHF. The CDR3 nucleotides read TGTGCCAGCAAACCCTCGACAGCTAACTATCAGCCCCAGCATTTT. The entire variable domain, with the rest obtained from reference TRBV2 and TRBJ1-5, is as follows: EPEVTQTPSHQVTQMGQEVILRCVPISNHLYFYWYRQILGQKVEFLVSFYNNEISEKSEIFDDQFSVERPDGSNFTLKIRSTKLEDSAMYFCASKPSTANYQPQHFGDGTRLSIL.

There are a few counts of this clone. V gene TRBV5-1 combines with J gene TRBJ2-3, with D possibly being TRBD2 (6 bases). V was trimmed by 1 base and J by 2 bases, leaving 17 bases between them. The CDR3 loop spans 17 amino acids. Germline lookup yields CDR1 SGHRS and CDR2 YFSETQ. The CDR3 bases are TGCGCCAGCAGCTTGTTCCGGGCGGGGCGATCCACAGATACGCAGTATTTT. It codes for CASSLFRAGRSTDTQYF.

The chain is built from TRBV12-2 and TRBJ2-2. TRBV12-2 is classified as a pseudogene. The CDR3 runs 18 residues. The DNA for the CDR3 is TGTGCAAGTCGCTTAGCGAGTCCGGGACCCAATAACACCGGGGAGCTGTTTTTT. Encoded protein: CASRLASPGPNNTGELFF.

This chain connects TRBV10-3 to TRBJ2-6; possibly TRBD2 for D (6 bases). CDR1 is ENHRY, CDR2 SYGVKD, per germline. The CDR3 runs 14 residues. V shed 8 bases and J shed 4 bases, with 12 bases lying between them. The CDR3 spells CAIHAGPGANVLTF. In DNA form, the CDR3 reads TGTGCCATCCATGCGGGGCCCGGGGCCAACGTCCTGACTTTC.

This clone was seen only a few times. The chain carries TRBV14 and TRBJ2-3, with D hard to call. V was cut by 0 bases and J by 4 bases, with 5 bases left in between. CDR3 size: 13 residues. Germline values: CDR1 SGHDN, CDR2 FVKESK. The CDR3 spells CASSQEVADTQYF. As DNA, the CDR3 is TGTGCCAGCAGCCAAGAGGTCGCAGATACGCAGTATTTT.

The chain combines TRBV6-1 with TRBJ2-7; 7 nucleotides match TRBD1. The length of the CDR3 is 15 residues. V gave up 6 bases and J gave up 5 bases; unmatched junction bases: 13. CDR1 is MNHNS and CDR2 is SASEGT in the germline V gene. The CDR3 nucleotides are TGTGCCAGCAGCAACAACCCGACAGGGTGGGACGAGCAGTACTTC. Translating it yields CASSNNPTGWDEQYF.

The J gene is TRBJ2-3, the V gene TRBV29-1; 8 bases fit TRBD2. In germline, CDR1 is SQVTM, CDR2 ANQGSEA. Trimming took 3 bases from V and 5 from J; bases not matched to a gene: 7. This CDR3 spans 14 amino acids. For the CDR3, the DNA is TGCAGCGTTGACGGCTTAGCGGGGTTAGATACGCAGTATTTT. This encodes CSVDGLAGLDTQYF.

CDR3 sequence reads: CAWRDRGNSPLHF. The CDR3 bases are TGTGCCTGGAGGGACAGGGGGAATTCACCCCTCCACTTT. The genes are TRBV30 and TRBJ1-6; TRBD1 aligns across 10 bases. The ends lost 3 bases at V and 7 bases at J; junction bases unmatched: 0. This CDR3 contains 13 residues. Germline CDR1 GTSNPN, CDR2 SVGIG (reference sequence).